The present entry profiles one TCR beta chain with its context. Its antigen remains unknown. Vbeta (60) and Jbeta (13) primers were used in the PCR. Using immunoSEQ multiplex PCR, the repertoire was profiled, and TCRdb retains in-frame clones only, with some absent. The table for this sample gives around 150,000 clones. The record originates from a study of cytomegalovirus exposure and HLA in healthy donors. Study-level results: A missense variant in DCLRE1C was later tied to TCR beta V- and J-gene trimming.

Germline CDR1 SGHDT, CDR2 YYEEEE. The CDR3 is made up of 16 amino acids. Unmatched junction bases numbered 17, after V lost 7 bases and J lost 7 bases. The source of this sequence is a middle-aged man in good health and CMV-seronegative. The gene calls are TRBV5-6 and TRBJ1-2; TRBD1 matches at 9 bases. The sequenced material came from PBMCs. This CDR3 is CASVGQGGTLGGGYTF. The DNA of the CDR3 is TGTGCCAGCGTGGGACAGGGAGGGACGTTAGGTGGTGGCTACACCTTC.